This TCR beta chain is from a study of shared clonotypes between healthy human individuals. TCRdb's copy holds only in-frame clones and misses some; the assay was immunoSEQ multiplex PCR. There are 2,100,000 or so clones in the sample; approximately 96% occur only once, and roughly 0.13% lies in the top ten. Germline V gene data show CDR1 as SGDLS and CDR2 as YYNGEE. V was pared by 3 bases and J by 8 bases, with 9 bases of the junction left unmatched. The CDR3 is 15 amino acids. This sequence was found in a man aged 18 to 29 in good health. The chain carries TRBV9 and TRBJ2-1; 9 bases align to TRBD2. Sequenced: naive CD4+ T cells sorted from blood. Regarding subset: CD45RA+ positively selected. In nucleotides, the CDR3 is TGTGCCAGCAGCGCCGTAGGACTAGCGCGGGATGAGCAGTTCTTC. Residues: CASSAVGLARDEQFF.